This T cell receptor (beta chain) was profiled in a study of identical twins. This clonotype was observed a few times. The antigen is not known. A universal primer site came from template switching; cDNA carried unique molecular identifiers. TCRdb reprocessed the 5' RACE reads with MiXCR, giving one entry per CDR3 protein. The sample gives about 290,000 distinct CDR3 sequences, over 8.5% of which show up once; about 7.1% is in the top ten. Germline loops: CDR1 SGHRS, CDR2 YFSETQ. J gave up 0 bases and V 7 bases, and 3 bases lay outside the gene matches. The CDR3 is made up of 15 amino acids. Broader study findings: Among beta out-of-frame sequences, excess sharing between twins appeared weaker.

This sample was also put to use in a study of yellow fever vaccine responses in identical twins.

The sequence came from a woman between 18 and 29 years old in good health. The chain joins TRBV5-1 to TRBJ2-4, with 11 bases that match TRBD2. The source material was CD8+ T cells sorted from blood. The CDR3 is CASGGTSGAKNIQYF. Written as DNA, the CDR3 is TGCGCCAGCGGGGGGACTAGCGGAGCCAAAAACATTCAGTACTTC.